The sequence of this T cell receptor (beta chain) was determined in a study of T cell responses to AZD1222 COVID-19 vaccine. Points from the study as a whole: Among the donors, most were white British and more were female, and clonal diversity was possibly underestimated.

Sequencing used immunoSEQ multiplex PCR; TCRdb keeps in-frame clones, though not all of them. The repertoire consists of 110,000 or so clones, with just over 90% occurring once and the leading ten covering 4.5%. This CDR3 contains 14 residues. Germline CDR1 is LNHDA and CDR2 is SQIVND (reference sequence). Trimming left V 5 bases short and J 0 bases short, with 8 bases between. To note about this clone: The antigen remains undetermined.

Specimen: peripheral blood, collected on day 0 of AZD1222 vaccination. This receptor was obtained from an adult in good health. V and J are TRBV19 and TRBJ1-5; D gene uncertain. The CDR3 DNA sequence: TGTGCCAGTAGTGTGACGCCTAGCAATCAGCCCCAGCATTTT. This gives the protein CASSVTPSNQPQHF.